The following is a T cell receptor (beta chain) sequence with its context. Its specificity is unknown. These data come from a study of cytomegalovirus exposure and HLA in healthy donors. For the study at large: Among about 179 million T cells, an earlier analysis found roughly 120 million unique TCR beta sequences. Study-wide points: The study found most TCR sequences rare, yet found some public TCRs in many donors.

PCR involved 60 Vbeta and 13 Jbeta primers. Here immunoSEQ multiplex PCR was the method, and the copy in TCRdb shows in-frame clones only, minus some. The table has 150,000 to 200,000 clones, 75% to 90% seen once. Sample: PBMCs. The receptor was derived from a girl aged 2 to 10 in good health and CMV-seropositive.

CDR3: CASSLGTSAGANVLTF. CDR3 coding DNA: TGTGCCAGCAGCTTAGGAACTTCCGCTGGGGCCAACGTCCTGACTTTC. The rearrangement links TRBV7-9 to TRBJ2-6; no definite D call. There are 16 residues in the CDR3. V gave up 1 base and J gave up 2 bases, with 9 bases separating them. Per the germline V gene, CDR1 is SEHNR and CDR2 is FQNEAQ (reference sequence).